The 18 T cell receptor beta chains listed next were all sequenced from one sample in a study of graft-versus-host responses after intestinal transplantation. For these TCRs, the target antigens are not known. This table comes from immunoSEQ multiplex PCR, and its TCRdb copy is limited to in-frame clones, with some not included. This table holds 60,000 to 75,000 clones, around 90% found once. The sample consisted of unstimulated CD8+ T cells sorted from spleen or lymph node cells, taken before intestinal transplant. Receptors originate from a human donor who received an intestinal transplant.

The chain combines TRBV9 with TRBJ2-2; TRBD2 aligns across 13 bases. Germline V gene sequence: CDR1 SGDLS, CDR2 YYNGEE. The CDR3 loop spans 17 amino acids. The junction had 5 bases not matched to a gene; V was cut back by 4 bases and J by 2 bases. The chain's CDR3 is CASSPTSGGANTGELFF. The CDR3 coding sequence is TGTGCCAGCAGCCCTACTAGCGGGGGGGCTAACACCGGGGAGCTGTTTTTT.

The CDR3 here is CASSLPRTGGELGNPYEQYF. The CDR3 nucleotides are TGTGCCAGCAGCTTGCCAAGGACAGGGGGCGAATTGGGGAATCCCTACGAGCAGTACTTC. The rearrangement uses TRBV7-8 and TRBJ2-7; 11 bases are shared with TRBD1. CDR3 length: 20 amino acids. The ends lost 3 bases at V and 2 bases at J; junction bases unmatched: 18. Germline lookup yields CDR1 SGHVS and CDR2 FQNEAQ.

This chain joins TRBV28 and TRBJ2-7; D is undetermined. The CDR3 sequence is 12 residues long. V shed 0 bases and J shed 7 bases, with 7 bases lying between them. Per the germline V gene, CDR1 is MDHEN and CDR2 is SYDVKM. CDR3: CASSLWRNEQYF. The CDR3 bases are TGTGCCAGCAGTTTATGGAGGAATGAGCAGTACTTC.

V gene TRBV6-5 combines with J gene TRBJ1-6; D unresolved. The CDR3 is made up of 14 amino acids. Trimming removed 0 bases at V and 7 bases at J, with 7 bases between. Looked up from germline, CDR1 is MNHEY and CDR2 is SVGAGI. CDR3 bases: TGTGCCAGCAGTTACTCGCCGGGGAATTCACCCCTCCACTTT. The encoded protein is CASSYSPGNSPLHF.

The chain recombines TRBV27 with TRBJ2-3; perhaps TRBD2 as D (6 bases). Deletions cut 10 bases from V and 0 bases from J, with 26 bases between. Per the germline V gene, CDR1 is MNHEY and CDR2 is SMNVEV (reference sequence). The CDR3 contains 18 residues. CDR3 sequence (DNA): TGTGCCACCCTTCCCTGGCACGGACTACCTCCTAGCACAGATACGCAGTATTTT. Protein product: CATLPWHGLPPSTDTQYF.

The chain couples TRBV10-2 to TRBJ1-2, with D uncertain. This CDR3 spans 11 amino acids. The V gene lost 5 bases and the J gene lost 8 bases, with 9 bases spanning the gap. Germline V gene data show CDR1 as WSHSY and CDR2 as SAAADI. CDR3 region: CASSSGNGYTF. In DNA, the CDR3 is TGCGCCAGCAGTTCCGGGAACGGCTACACCTTC.

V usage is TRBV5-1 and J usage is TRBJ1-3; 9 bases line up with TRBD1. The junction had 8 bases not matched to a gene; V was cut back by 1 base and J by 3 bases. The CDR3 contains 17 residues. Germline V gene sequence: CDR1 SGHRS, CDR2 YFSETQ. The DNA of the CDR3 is TGCGCCAGCAGCTTGTGGACAGGGGAAACGAATGGAAACACCATATATTTT. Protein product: CASSLWTGETNGNTIYF.

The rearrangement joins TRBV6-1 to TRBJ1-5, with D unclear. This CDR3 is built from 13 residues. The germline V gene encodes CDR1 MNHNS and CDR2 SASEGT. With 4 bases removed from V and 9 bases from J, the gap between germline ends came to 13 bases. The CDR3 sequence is CASSVREEAPQHF. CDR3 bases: TGTGCCAGCAGTGTGAGGGAAGAGGCGCCCCAGCATTTT.

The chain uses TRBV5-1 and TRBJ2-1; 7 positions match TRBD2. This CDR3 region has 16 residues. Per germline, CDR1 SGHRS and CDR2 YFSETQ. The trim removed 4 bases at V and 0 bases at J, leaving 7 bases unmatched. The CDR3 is CASSGGDGSSYNEQFF. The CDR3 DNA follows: TGCGCCAGCAGCGGGGGGGACGGGAGCTCCTACAATGAGCAGTTCTTC.

CDR3 region: CASSHPGTGNYNEQFF. The DNA of the CDR3 is TGTGCCAGCAGTCACCCCGGGACAGGCAACTACAATGAGCAGTTCTTC. The chain recombines TRBV28 with TRBJ2-1; 8 positions agree with TRBD1. CDR3 length: 16 amino acids. Trimming at V came to 5 bases and at J to 3 bases, leaving 9 bases not matched to a gene. Germline values: CDR1 MDHEN, CDR2 SYDVKM.

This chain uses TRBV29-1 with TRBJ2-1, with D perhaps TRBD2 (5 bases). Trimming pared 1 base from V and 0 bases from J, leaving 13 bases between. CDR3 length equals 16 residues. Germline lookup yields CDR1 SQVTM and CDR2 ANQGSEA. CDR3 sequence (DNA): TGCAGCGTTGAAGGGACTGCACATCCCTCCTACAATGAGCAGTTCTTC. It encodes CSVEGTAHPSYNEQFF.

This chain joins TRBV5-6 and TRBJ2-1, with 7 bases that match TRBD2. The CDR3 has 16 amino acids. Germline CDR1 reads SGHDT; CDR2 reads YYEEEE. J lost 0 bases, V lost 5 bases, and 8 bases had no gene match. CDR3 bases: TGTGCCAGCAGACTGAGCGGGGACTACTCCTACAATGAGCAGTTCTTC. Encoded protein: CASRLSGDYSYNEQFF.

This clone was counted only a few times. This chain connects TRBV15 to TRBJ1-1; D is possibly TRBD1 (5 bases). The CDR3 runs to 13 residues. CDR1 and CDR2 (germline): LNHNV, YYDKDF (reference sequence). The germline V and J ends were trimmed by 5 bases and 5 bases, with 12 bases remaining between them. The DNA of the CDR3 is TGTGCCACCAGCGCCGGGGGGGGGACTGAAGCTTTCTTT. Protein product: CATSAGGGTEAFF.

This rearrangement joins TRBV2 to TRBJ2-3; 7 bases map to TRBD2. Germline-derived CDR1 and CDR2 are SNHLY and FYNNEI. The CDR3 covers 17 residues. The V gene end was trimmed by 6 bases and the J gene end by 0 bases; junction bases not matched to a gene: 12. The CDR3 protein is CASSPRSLAESTDTQYF. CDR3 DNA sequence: TGTGCCAGCAGCCCCAGGAGTCTAGCGGAGAGCACAGATACGCAGTATTTT.

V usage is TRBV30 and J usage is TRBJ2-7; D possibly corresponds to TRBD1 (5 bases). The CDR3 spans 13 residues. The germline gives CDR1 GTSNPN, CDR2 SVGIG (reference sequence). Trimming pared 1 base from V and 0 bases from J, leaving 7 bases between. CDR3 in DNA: TGTGCCTGGAGTGACAGGTACTCCTACGAGCAGTACTTC. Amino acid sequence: CAWSDRYSYEQYF.

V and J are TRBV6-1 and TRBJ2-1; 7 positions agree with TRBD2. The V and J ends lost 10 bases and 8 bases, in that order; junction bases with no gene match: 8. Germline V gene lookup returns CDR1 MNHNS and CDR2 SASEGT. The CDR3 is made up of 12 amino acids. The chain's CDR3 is CAIMGGWDEQFF. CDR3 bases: TGTGCCATAATGGGGGGGTGGGATGAGCAGTTCTTC.

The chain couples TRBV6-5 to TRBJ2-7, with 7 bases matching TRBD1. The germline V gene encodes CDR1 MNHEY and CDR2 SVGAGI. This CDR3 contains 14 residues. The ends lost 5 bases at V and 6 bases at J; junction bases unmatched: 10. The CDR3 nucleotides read TGTGCCAGCAGTAGACGACAGGGTCCCTTCGAGCAGTACTTC. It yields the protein CASSRRQGPFEQYF.

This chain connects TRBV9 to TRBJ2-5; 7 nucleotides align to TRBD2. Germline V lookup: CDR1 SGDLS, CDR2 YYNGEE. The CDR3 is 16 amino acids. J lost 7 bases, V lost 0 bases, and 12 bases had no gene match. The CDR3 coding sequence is TGTGCCAGCAGCGTAGGCCCCCGGGGGGTTTCAGTGACCCAGTACTTC. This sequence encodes CASSVGPRGVSVTQYF. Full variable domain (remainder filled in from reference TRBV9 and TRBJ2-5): DSGVTQTPKHLITATGQRVTLRCSPRSGDLSVYWYQQSLDQGLQFLIQYYNGEERAKGNILERFSAQQFPDLHSELNLSSLELGDSALYFCASSVGPRGVSVTQYFGPGTRLLVL.